The 17 T cell receptor beta chains below come from one sample, sequenced in a study of T cells in Graves' hyperthyroidism and ophthalmopathy. The CDR3 regions of TCR beta were amplified from RNA transcripts. First-round RT-PCR of the TCR CDR3 relied on the HTBI primer set. TCRdb independently ran MiXCR on the multiplex PCR reads; one entry per CDR3 protein. Among approximately 210,000 distinct CDR3 sequences listed, under 20% were seen once. Input material: blood. The receptors here all came from a man aged 50 to 60 with Graves' hyperthyroidism.

Only a few counts were recorded for this clonotype. The rearrangement uses TRBV27 and TRBJ1-4; possibly TRBD1 for D (5 bases). The CDR3 length is 14 residues. The germline V gene has CDR1 MNHEY and CDR2 SMNVEV (reference sequence). The V end lost 2 bases, the J end lost 7 bases, and 11 bases lay between the germline ends. CDR3 sequence (DNA): TGTGCCAGCAGTTTACGGGGGAAGGGTGAAAAACTGTTTTTT. As protein: CASSLRGKGEKLFF.

This clonotype occurred a few times. This sequence joins TRBV5-1 and TRBJ2-7; D remains ambiguous. Germline CDR1 is SGHRS and CDR2 is YFSETQ. V lost 0 bases and J 3 bases, leaving 10 bases between the germline ends. The CDR3 is 14 amino acids. This CDR3 is CASSLEAAGYEQYF. Here the CDR3 DNA reads TGCGCCAGCAGCTTGGAGGCCGCAGGCTACGAGCAGTACTTC.

Only a few counts were recorded for this clonotype. This sequence joins TRBV19 and TRBJ2-1; TRBD2 agrees at 8 bases. CDR3 length: 16 residues. From germline, CDR1 is LNHDA and CDR2 SQIVND (reference sequence). The V and J ends lost 4 bases and 0 bases, in that order; junction bases with no gene match: 5. CDR3 DNA sequence: TGTGCCAGTAGTACAACTAGCGGCAGCTCCTACAATGAGCAGTTCTTC. It encodes CASSTTSGSSYNEQFF.

This clonotype has a count of ten or more. The V and J genes are TRBV6-6 and TRBJ2-7; D is possibly TRBD2 (5 bases). From germline, CDR1 is MNHNY and CDR2 SVGAGI (reference sequence). This CDR3 has 14 residues. V was cut by 0 bases and J by 5 bases, with 11 bases left in between. CDR3 region: CASSYSRRNDEQYF. The CDR3 DNA sequence: TGTGCCAGCAGTTACTCTAGGAGGAACGACGAGCAGTACTTC.

This clonotype was recorded a few times. The germline gene is not matched at one end of the junction; a read error may be the cause. The CDR3 nucleotides read TGCAGTGCGAGAGGAGGACAGGGTATGGAGTACTTC. Protein: CSARGGQGMEYF. The rearrangement links TRBV20-1 to TRBJ2-5; 8 bases match TRBD1. Germline values: CDR1 DFQATT, CDR2 SNEGSKA (reference sequence). CDR3 length: 12 amino acids.

This clonotype came up many times. This chain joins TRBV5-1 and TRBJ2-1; TRBD2 matches 11 bases. Losses at the gene ends were 5 bases for V and 6 bases for J; bases not matched to a gene: 7. Germline CDR1 SGHRS, CDR2 YFSETQ. This CDR3 has 15 amino acids. The CDR3 sequence: CASRLLAGVINEQFF. In DNA, the CDR3 is TGCGCCAGCAGATTACTAGCGGGGGTTATCAATGAGCAGTTCTTC.

This clonotype was detected a few times. The chain combines TRBV5-1 with TRBJ2-1; no clear D gene. Trimming cost V 0 bases and J 5 bases, with 6 bases left between them. The CDR3 length is 13 residues. Germline V gives CDR1 SGHRS, CDR2 YFSETQ. Written as DNA, the CDR3 is TGCGCCAGCAGCTTGGACACCCACAATGAGCAGTTCTTC. This sequence encodes CASSLDTHNEQFF.

This clonotype was seen at least ten times. The chain carries TRBV3-1 and TRBJ2-1; 11 nucleotides agree with TRBD2. Trimming at V came to 8 bases and at J to 5 bases, leaving 8 bases not matched to a gene. Germline lookup yields CDR1 LGHDT and CDR2 YNNKEL (reference sequence). The CDR3 spans 15 residues. The CDR3: CASGYSGRAHNEQFF. CDR3 coding DNA: TGTGCCAGCGGTTATAGCGGGAGGGCCCACAATGAGCAGTTCTTC.

The chain combines TRBV28 with TRBJ1-2; 9 bases agree with TRBD1. CDR1 and CDR2 from the germline V gene are MDHEN and SYDVKM. CDR3 length: 14 residues. The trim removed 7 bases at V and 8 bases at J, leaving 11 bases unmatched. The CDR3: CASTDVPGQGGYTF. In DNA, the CDR3 is TGTGCCAGCACCGATGTACCGGGACAGGGCGGCTACACCTTC.

This clonotype was seen only a few times. The chain carries TRBV29-1 and TRBJ2-1, with 9 bases aligning to TRBD2. The CDR3 totals 15 residues. Germline assignment: CDR1 SQVTM and CDR2 ANQGSEA. Losses at the gene ends were 5 bases for V and 4 bases for J; bases not matched to a gene: 9. CDR3 residues: CSVTLAGEGYNEQFF. The DNA for the CDR3 is TGCAGCGTTACCTTAGCGGGAGAGGGGTACAATGAGCAGTTCTTC.

Concerning this clonotype: This may be a read error, as it is one base from a much larger clone. The chain carries TRBV2 and TRBJ2-2, with 8 bases that match TRBD2. Germline CDR1 SNHLY, CDR2 FYNNEI. The CDR3 runs 14 residues. The junction had 6 bases not matched to a gene; V was cut back by 8 bases and J by 4 bases. In DNA form, the CDR3 reads TGTGCCAGCTGTGGACTAGCAGGCACCGGGGAGCTGTTTTTT. Protein product: CASCGLAGTGELFF.

This clonotype was seen a handful of times. V usage is TRBV6-1 and J usage is TRBJ2-7; 9 nucleotides agree with TRBD1. Looked up from germline, CDR1 is MNHNS and CDR2 is SASEGT. Trimming took 5 bases from V and 2 from J; bases not matched to a gene: 25. The CDR3 is made up of 21 amino acids. The CDR3: CASSRGLGVTGQGRGPYEQYF. Written as DNA, the CDR3 is TGTGCCAGCAGTCGGGGACTCGGAGTCACGGGACAGGGAAGAGGACCCTACGAGCAGTACTTC.

Here the CDR3 DNA reads TGTGCCGCCGGCTCTACAGATACGCAGTATTTT. Translated: CAAGSTDTQYF. The chain employs TRBV19 and TRBJ2-3; no reliable D call. V lost 11 bases and J lost 3, with 9 bases in between. The CDR3 contains 11 residues. Germline V gene data show CDR1 as LNHDA and CDR2 as SQIVND (reference sequence).

To note about this clonotype: A much more abundant neighbour one base away suggests this may be a read error. For the CDR3, the DNA is TGTGCCAGCAGCTTGGTTGCGAGCTGGAACACTGAAGCTCTCTTT. This encodes CASSLVASWNTEALF. This chain links TRBV5-5 with TRBJ1-1, with D hard to call. The CDR3 contains 15 residues. CDR1 SGHKS and CDR2 YYEKEE come from the germline V gene (reference sequence). Full variable domain (rest looked up from reference TRBV5-5 and TRBJ1-1): DAGVTQSPTHLIKTRGQQVTLRCSPISGHKSVSWYQQVLGQGPQFIFQYYEKEERGRGNFPDRFSARQFPNYSSELNVNALLLGDSALYLCASSLVASWNTEALFGQGTRLTVV.

There are many counts of this clonotype. The rearrangement links TRBV12-3 or TRBV12-4 to TRBJ2-7, with D perhaps TRBD2 (5 bases). CDR3 size: 15 residues. V shed 3 bases and J shed 3 bases, with 15 bases lying between them. CDR3 DNA: TGTGCCAGCAGTTTGACCCCACGGGGTCTCTACGAGCAGTACTTC. Translating gives CASSLTPRGLYEQYF.

J is TRBJ2-7 and V is TRBV20-1; 10 nucleotides align to TRBD1. Germline lookup yields CDR1 DFQATT and CDR2 SNEGSKA (reference sequence). V gave up 5 bases and J gave up 9 bases; unmatched junction bases: 13. The CDR3 has 14 residues. The CDR3 reads CSADRQGASSGQYF. For the CDR3, the DNA is TGCAGTGCTGACAGACAGGGGGCAAGTAGTGGGCAGTACTTC.

This chain links TRBV13 with TRBJ2-2; no definite D call. The CDR3 sequence is 14 residues long. Germline CDR1 is PRHDT and CDR2 is FYEKMQ (reference sequence). Trimming took 2 bases from V and 7 from J, leaving 11 bases between them. The CDR3 loop is CASSLSGVNGELFF. In DNA, the CDR3 is TGTGCCAGCAGCTTATCTGGGGTGAACGGGGAGCTGTTTTTT.